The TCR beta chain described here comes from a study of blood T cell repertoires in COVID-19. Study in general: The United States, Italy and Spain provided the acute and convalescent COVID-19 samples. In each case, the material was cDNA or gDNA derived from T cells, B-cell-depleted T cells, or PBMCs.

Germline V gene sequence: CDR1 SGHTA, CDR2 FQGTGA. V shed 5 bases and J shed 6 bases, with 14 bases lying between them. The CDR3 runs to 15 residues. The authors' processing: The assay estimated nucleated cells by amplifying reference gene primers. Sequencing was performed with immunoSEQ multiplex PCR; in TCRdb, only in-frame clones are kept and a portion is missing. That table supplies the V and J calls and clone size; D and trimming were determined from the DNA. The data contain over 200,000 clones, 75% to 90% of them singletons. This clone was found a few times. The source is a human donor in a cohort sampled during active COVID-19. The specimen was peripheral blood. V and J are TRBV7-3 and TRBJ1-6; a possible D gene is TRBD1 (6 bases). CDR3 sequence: CASSAQGLGNSPLHF. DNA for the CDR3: TGTGCCAGCAGCGCACAGGGCCTTGGTAATTCACCCCTCCACTTT.